A selection of T cell receptor beta chains follows, all from one sample in a study of breast tumors, draining lymph nodes, adjacent tissues. MiXCR, applied by TCRdb to the multiplex PCR reads, yields one record per CDR3 protein. Here the sample spans around 130,000 distinct CDR3 sequences, over 25% being singletons. What was sequenced was axillary lymph node tissue. These receptors all come from a female donor with breast cancer. Some clones in this sample may be carry-over from other donors' samples. CDR3s include the opening cysteine and the closing phenylalanine or tryptophan. D genes are given only for firm matches. Not every row has a clone size; where given, it reads once, few, many or a size class.

-,TRBJ2-5,many,TRBV20-1,TGCAGTGCTACCGGGGGGCTGGAGACCCAGTACTTC,CSATGGLETQYF
-,TRBJ2-5,once,TRBV11-2,TGTGCCAGCAGCCCATTTCGACTGGGGAGGTTGGAGACCCAGTACTTC,CASSPFRLGRLETQYF
-,TRBJ1-4,many,TRBV7-8,TGTGCCAGCAGCTTGCTGGGTGAAAAACTGTTTTTT,CASSLLGEKLFF
TRBD1,TRBJ2-3,-,TRBV13,TGTGCCAGCAGACCTAAACAGGGGGTTGCTGAGCAGTATTTT,CASRPKQGVAEQYF
TRBD1,TRBJ2-2,many,TRBV18,TGTGCCAGCTCTCGACAGGGGGCTCCGAACACCGGGGAGCTGTTTTTT,CASSRQGAPNTGELFF
-,TRBJ2-5,many,TRBV5-1,TGCGCCAGCAGCCCCCGGGCGGCAGAGGGAGAGACCCAGTACTTC,CASSPRAAEGETQYF
-,TRBJ1-2,-,TRBV4-3,TGCGCCAGCAGCCAAGGGGGAGGAGGGGTGGATGGCTACACCTTC,CASSQGGGGVDGYTF
TRBD2,TRBJ2-3,many,TRBV3-1,TGTGCCAGCAGCCAAGGGTGGTTGGCGGGGGGATCAGATACGCAGTATTTT,CASSQGWLAGGSDTQYF
TRBD1,TRBJ2-5,-,TRBV25-1,TGTGCCAGCAGCGGGACAGGGGGCCAAGAGACCCAGTACTTC,CASSGTGGQETQYF
-,TRBJ2-2,many,TRBV20-1,TGCAGTGCTAGAGATTTCGGAACTCCCGGCGGGGAGCTGTTTTTT,CSARDFGTPGGELFF
TRBD1,TRBJ2-7,-,TRBV29-1,TGCAGCGTTGAGGGACAGGGCTACGAGCAGTACTTC,CSVEGQGYEQYF
TRBD1,TRBJ1-1,-,TRBV29-1,TGCAGCGGGAACAGGGGGAAGGACACTGAAGCTTTCTTT,CSGNRGKDTEAFF
-,TRBJ1-3,many,TRBV20-1,TGCAGTGCTAGAGCCCCCCCCGGCAGGCTCTCTGGAAACACCATATATTTT,CSARAPPGRLSGNTIYF
TRBD2,TRBJ2-1,many,TRBV6-5,TGTGCCAGCAGTTATCAGCGGGGGGGCCATGAGCAGTTCTTC,CASSYQRGGHEQFF
-,TRBJ1-5,many,TRBV18,TGTGCCAGCTCCCAGGGACGGGAAAATAGCAATCAGCCCCAGCATTTT,CASSQGRENSNQPQHF
TRBD1,TRBJ2-5,many,TRBV24-1,TGTGCCACCAGTGATTTTGGACAGGGAGGACGGGAGACCCAGTACTTC,CATSDFGQGGRETQYF
TRBD2,TRBJ2-7,many,TRBV20-1,TGCAGTGCTTCACGACTAGCGGGGGGGGGCGAGCAGTACTTC,CSASRLAGGGEQYF
-,TRBJ2-3,many,TRBV5-1,TGCGCCAGCAGCGATAAACTAGATACGCAGTATTTT,CASSDKLDTQYF
-,TRBJ2-7,many,TRBV28,TGTGCCAGCTCCCCAGCCACAGAGGGTCCCGAGCAGTACTTC,CASSPATEGPEQYF
-,TRBJ2-2,many,TRBV6-1,TGTGCCAGCAGGGGGATTAACACCGGGGAGCTGTTTTTT,CASRGINTGELFF
-,TRBJ1-5,many,TRBV7-9,TGTGCCAGCAGCCACGGACAGTACAATCAGCCCCAGCATTTT,CASSHGQYNQPQHF
-,TRBJ1-3,many,TRBV3-1,TGTGCCAGCAGCTTCGGCGTCCAACCAAACACCATATATTTT,CASSFGVQPNTIYF
TRBD1,TRBJ2-5,-,TRBV7-6,TGTGCCAGCAAGGACAGGGAGACCCAGTACTTC,CASKDRETQYF
-,TRBJ1-5,-,TRBV6-2/TRBV6-3,TGTGCCAGCAGTTACTCGATTACGGGGGAGGGTTACAGCAATCAGCCCCAGCATTTT,CASSYSITGEGYSNQPQHF
-,TRBJ2-5,-,TRBV5-1,TGCGCCAGCAGCCAAGCAATACCGGGACAACTGGGACCCCAGTACTTC,CASSQAIPGQLGPQYF
TRBD2,TRBJ2-3,many,TRBV15,TGTGCCACCAGCGGTCGGACTAGCGGGGGGCGGGATACGCAGTATTTT,CATSGRTSGGRDTQYF
-,TRBJ2-5,-,TRBV7-7,TGTGCTAGCAGCTTCAGCGTTGTGGTACAAGAGACCCAGTACTTC,CASSFSVVVQETQYF
TRBD1,TRBJ2-2,many,TRBV6-5,TGTGCCAGCAGATACGAGGGGGCTGGCGGGGAGCTGTTTTTT,CASRYEGAGGELFF